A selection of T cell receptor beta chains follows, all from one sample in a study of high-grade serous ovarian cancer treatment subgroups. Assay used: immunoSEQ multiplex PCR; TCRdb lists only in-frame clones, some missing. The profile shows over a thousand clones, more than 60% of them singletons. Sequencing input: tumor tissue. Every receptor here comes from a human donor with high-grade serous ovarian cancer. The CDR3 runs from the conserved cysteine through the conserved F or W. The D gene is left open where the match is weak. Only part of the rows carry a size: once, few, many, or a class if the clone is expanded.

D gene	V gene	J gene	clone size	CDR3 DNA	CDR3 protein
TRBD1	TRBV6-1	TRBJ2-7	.	TGTGCCAGCAGTGAAATGAGACAGGGTGAGGGCGAGCAGTACTTC	CASSEMRQGEGEQYF
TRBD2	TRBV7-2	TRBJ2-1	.	TGTGCCAGCAGCCCGACTAGCGGGAACTCCTACAATGAGCAGTTCTTC	CASSPTSGNSYNEQFF
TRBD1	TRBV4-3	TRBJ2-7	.	TGCGCCAGCAGCCCCGGGACAGGGGGCGTCTACGAGCAGTACTTC	CASSPGTGGVYEQYF
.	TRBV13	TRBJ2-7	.	TGTGCCAGCAGCTTAGGAGGCGGGACTTCGGACCGAGAGCAGTACTTC	CASSLGGGTSDREQYF
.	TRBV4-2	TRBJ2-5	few	TGTGCCAGCAGCCAAGTTGAGAAAGAGACCCAGTACTTC	CASSQVEKETQYF
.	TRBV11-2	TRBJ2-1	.	TGTGCCAGCAGCTTAGATCCCGTGAGCTCCTACAATGAGCAGTTCTTC	CASSLDPVSSYNEQFF
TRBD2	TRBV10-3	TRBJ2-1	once	TGTGCCATCAGTGCAACTAGCGGGAGGATAGACAATGAGCAGTTCTTC	CAISATSGRIDNEQFF
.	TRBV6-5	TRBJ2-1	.	TGTGCCAGCAGTTACCCGGGGTGGGACAATGAGCAGTTCTTC	CASSYPGWDNEQFF
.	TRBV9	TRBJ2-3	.	TGTGCCAGCAGCGTAGTCAAGGGGGACACAGATACGCAGTATTTT	CASSVVKGDTDTQYF
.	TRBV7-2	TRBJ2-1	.	TGTGCCAGCAGCTTAGGGAATGAGCAGTTCTTC	CASSLGNEQFF
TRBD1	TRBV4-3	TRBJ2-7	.	TGCGCCAGCAGCCAAGGGCCCTCCGGGACAGGGTATTACGAGCAGTACTTC	CASSQGPSGTGYYEQYF
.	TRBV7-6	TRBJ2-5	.	TGTGCCAGCAGCTTAAATGGGCCAGGGGTCGGGGAGACCCAGTACTTC	CASSLNGPGVGETQYF
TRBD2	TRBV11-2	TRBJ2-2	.	TGTGCCAGCAGCCTTATCGCTAGCGGGGGGAACACCGGGGAGCTGTTTTTT	CASSLIASGGNTGELFF
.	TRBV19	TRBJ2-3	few	TGTGCCAGTAGTATAGGTCCGACGAGACCCACAGATACGCAGTATTTT	CASSIGPTRPTDTQYF
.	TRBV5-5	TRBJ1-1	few	TGTGCCAGCAGCCTTCAGCTTATGAACACTGAAGCTTTCTTT	CASSLQLMNTEAFF
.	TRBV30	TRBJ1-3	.	TGTGCCTGGAGCTCCGGGGCCGTGGGTCTCTCTGGAAACACCATATATTTT	CAWSSGAVGLSGNTIYF
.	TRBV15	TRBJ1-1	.	TGTGCCACCAGCAGAGACTTGGGGGTCATGAACACTGAAGCTTTCTTT	CATSRDLGVMNTEAFF
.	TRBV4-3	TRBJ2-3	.	TGCGCCAGCAGCAGAACAGGGGGGGTAGCAGATACGCAGTATTTT	CASSRTGGVADTQYF
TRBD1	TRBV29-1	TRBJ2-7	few	TGCAGCGCCCGGGACAGAGGGGAGCAGTACTTC	CSARDRGEQYF
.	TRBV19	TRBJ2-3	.	TGTGCCAGTACTACCACTGGACTCCAGGGGAGCACAGATACGCAGTATTTT	CASTTTGLQGSTDTQYF
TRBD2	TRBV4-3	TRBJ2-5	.	TGCGCCAGCAGCCAAGATCCCTCTAGCGGGGGACAGACCCAGTACTTC	CASSQDPSSGGQTQYF
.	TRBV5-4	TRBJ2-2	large	TGTGCCAGCAGGGATACAGGGAGCACCGGGGAGCTGTTTTTT	CASRDTGSTGELFF
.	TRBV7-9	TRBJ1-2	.	TGTGCCAGCAGCTTAGTGGGACAAGAGAACTATGGCTACACCTTC	CASSLVGQENYGYTF
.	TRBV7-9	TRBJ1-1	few	TGTGCCAGCAGCTTATGGGAGACTGAAGCTTTCTTT	CASSLWETEAFF
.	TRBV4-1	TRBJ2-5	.	TGCGCCAGCAGCCAAGAAGGGGATGGGGAGACCCAGTACTTC	CASSQEGDGETQYF
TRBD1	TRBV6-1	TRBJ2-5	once	TGTGCCAGCAGTTTTACTAACAGGGGGCAAGAGACCCAGTACTTC	CASSFTNRGQETQYF